The source of this TCR beta chain is a study of T cells after yellow fever vaccination. Study observations and caveats: Only a minor proportion of clonotypes was detected across both CD4 and CD8 compartments. There was a possibility that FACS-sorted repertoires contained abundant clonotypes contaminating from the bulk population. A secondary response was less intense yet reached its peak sooner, at day 5 versus 15.

Worth noting for this clonotype: What it binds is not known.

Production of TCR cDNA was by 5'RACE template switching, which also added a universal primer site and UMIs. A single record per CDR3 protein comes from TCRdb applying MiXCR to the 5' RACE reads. The repertoire holds about 580,000 distinct CDR3 sequences, with around 17% as singletons. The V gene's germline CDR1 is SEHNR and CDR2 FQNEAQ (reference sequence). The CDR3 runs 16 residues. The ends were cut back, 0 bases at V and 0 bases at J, with 8 bases in the middle. This material consisted of PBMCs, taken less than 6 days after the first yellow fever vaccination. The receptor was derived from a man between 18 and 29 years old who received the YFV17D yellow fever vaccine. This chain joins TRBV7-9 and TRBJ2-2; possible D gene TRBD2, 6 bases. The CDR3: CASSLAWRANTGELFF. The CDR3 bases are TGTGCCAGCAGCTTAGCGTGGAGGGCGAACACCGGGGAGCTGTTTTTT.